This is a list of T cell receptor beta chains from one sample in a study of T cell responses to AZD1222 COVID-19 vaccine. Clones were read by immunoSEQ multiplex PCR, and TCRdb kept only the in-frame ones, dropping some. The data show about 78,000 clones, about nine tenths seen once. This specimen was peripheral blood, taken 28 days after the second AZD1222 dose. The receptors were sampled from an adult who received the AZD1222 COVID-19 vaccine. CDR3s include the opening cysteine and the closing phenylalanine or tryptophan. A D gene is named only where the DNA matches it firmly. Part of the rows lack a size; the others show once, few, many or a class for expanded clones.

v_call,cdr3_length,j_call,clone_size,d_call,cdr3_aa,cdr3_nt
TRBV2,13,TRBJ2-2,.,TRBD2,CASRLAVTGELFF,TGTGCCAGCAGACTAGCGGTCACCGGGGAGCTGTTTTTT
TRBV11-3,18,TRBJ1-2,.,TRBD1,CASSSNSLGQGGMRGYTF,TGTGCCAGCAGCTCGAACTCCTTGGGACAGGGGGGAATGAGAGGCTACACCTTC
TRBV6-5,13,TRBJ2-7,.,TRBD1,CASRPTGGYEQYF,TGTGCCAGCAGGCCGACAGGGGGGTACGAGCAGTACTTC
TRBV3-1/TRBV3-2,12,TRBJ2-2,.,.,CASRYSTGELFF,TGTGCCAGCAGGTACTCCACCGGGGAGCTGTTTTTT
TRBV7-3,16,TRBJ2-5,once,.,CASSLLGGLEQETQYF,TGTGCCAGCAGCTTATTGGGCGGCCTTGAACAAGAGACCCAGTACTTC
TRBV7-8,14,TRBJ2-7,.,.,CASSMRGGSYEQYF,TGTGCCAGCAGCATGAGGGGAGGCTCCTACGAGCAGTACTTC
TRBV25-1,14,TRBJ2-7,.,.,CASSDSLSSYEQYF,TGTGCCAGCAGTGACTCCCTCAGCTCCTACGAGCAGTACTTC
TRBV7-9,13,TRBJ1-3,.,.,CASSLGQGNTIYF,TGTGCCAGCAGCTTGGGGCAGGGAAACACCATATATTTT
TRBV9,18,TRBJ2-2,.,TRBD2,CASSVVTAGGLNTGELFF,TGTGCCAGCAGCGTAGTAACGGCGGGGGGATTAAACACCGGGGAGCTGTTTTTT
TRBV6-4,14,TRBJ2-1,.,.,CASSDSAGNNEQFF,TGTGCCAGCAGTGACTCGGCAGGGAACAATGAGCAGTTCTTC
TRBV5-4,13,TRBJ1-2,.,TRBD1,CASSRDRRDGYTF,TGTGCCAGCAGCCGGGACAGAAGGGATGGCTACACCTTC
TRBV6-5,14,TRBJ1-6,.,TRBD1,CASSSDRGGSPLHF,TGTGCCAGCAGCTCGGACAGGGGGGGGTCACCCCTCCACTTT
TRBV7-9,14,TRBJ2-3,.,.,CASSLASGADTQYF,TGTGCCAGCAGCTTAGCGTCCGGGGCAGATACGCAGTATTTT
TRBV11-3,16,TRBJ2-3,.,TRBD2,CASSLGTSGAKDTQYF,TGTGCCAGCAGCTTAGGGACTAGCGGGGCTAAAGATACGCAGTATTTT
TRBV6-2/TRBV6-3,13,TRBJ2-2,few,.,CASSVLKAGELFF,TGTGCCAGCAGTGTCCTAAAAGCCGGGGAGCTGTTTTTT
TRBV3-1/TRBV3-2,15,TRBJ2-1,.,TRBD2,CASTRLAGGPNEQFF,TGTGCCAGCACCCGGCTAGCGGGGGGGCCCAATGAGCAGTTCTTC
TRBV19,16,TRBJ2-7,.,TRBD1,CASSIALTGTGNEQYF,TGTGCCAGTAGTATAGCCCTAACCGGGACAGGGAACGAGCAGTACTTC
TRBV9,16,TRBJ2-6,.,TRBD2,CASTERDFYGANVLTF,TGTGCCAGCACGGAGCGGGACTTCTATGGGGCCAACGTCCTGACTTTC
TRBV7-9,14,TRBJ1-1,.,.,CASSLAREATEAFF,TGTGCCAGCAGCTTGGCCAGGGAGGCCACTGAAGCTTTCTTT
TRBV2,15,TRBJ1-5,.,TRBD1,CASSERAGGSQPQHF,TGTGCCAGCAGTGAAAGGGCAGGGGGTAGTCAGCCCCAGCATTTT
TRBV29-1,13,TRBJ2-1,.,.,CSVDGFSYNEQFF,TGCAGCGTTGATGGCTTCTCCTACAATGAGCAGTTCTTC
TRBV5-6,13,TRBJ1-4,.,.,CASSSLGAEKLFF,TGTGCCAGCAGCTCCCTAGGGGCTGAAAAACTGTTTTTT
TRBV19,14,TRBJ2-7,.,TRBD1,CASSIIQGAYEQYF,TGTGCCAGTAGTATTATACAGGGGGCCTACGAGCAGTACTTC
TRBV5-1,16,TRBJ2-2,.,TRBD1,CASSLGLRGRPGELFF,TGCGCCAGCAGCTTGGGCCTCAGGGGGCGTCCCGGGGAGCTGTTTTTT
TRBV20-1,11,TRBJ2-7,.,TRBD1,CSANQGVEQYF,TGCAGTGCTAACCAGGGGGTCGAGCAGTACTTC
TRBV3-1/TRBV3-2,11,TRBJ2-3,.,.,CASRGADTQYF,TGTGCCTCCCGGGGGGCGGATACGCAGTATTTT
TRBV5-1,15,TRBJ1-3,.,.,CASSLTGSSGNTIYF,TGCGCCAGCAGCTTGACGGGTAGCTCTGGAAACACCATATATTTT
TRBV30,14,TRBJ1-5,.,.,CAWSVPGLFQPQHF,TGTGCCTGGAGTGTACCGGGATTATTCCAGCCCCAGCATTTT
TRBV7-8,17,TRBJ2-2,.,.,CASSYPTGTPVAGELFF,TGTGCCAGCAGTTATCCGACCGGGACTCCTGTCGCCGGGGAGCTGTTTTTT
TRBV5-5,18,TRBJ1-4,.,.,CASSSGGSQGGTNEKLFF,TGTGCCAGCAGCTCAGGTGGATCACAGGGTGGAACTAATGAAAAACTGTTTTTT
TRBV5-6,18,TRBJ2-1,.,TRBD2,CASSPGTSGKGFGNEQFF,TGTGCCAGCAGCCCAGGCACTAGCGGGAAAGGGTTTGGCAATGAGCAGTTCTTC